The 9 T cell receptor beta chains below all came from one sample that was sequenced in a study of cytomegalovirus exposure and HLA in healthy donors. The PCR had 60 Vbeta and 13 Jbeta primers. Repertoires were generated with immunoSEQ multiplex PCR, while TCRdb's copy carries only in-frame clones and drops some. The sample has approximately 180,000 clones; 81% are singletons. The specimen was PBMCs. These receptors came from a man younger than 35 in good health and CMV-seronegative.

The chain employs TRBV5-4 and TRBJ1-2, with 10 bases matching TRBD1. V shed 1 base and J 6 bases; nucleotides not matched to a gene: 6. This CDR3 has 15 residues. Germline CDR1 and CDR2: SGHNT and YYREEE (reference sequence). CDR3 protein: CASSLRDRGPDGYTF. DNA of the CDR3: TGTGCCAGCAGCTTGCGGGACAGGGGTCCCGATGGCTACACCTTC.

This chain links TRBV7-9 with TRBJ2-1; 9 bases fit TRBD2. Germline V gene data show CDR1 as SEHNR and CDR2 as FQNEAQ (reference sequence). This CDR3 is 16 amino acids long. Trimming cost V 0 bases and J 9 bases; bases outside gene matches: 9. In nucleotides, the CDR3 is TGTGCCAGCAGCTTAGCGCGGCTAGCGGGGAGGGTTGAGCAGTTCTTC. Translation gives CASSLARLAGRVEQFF.

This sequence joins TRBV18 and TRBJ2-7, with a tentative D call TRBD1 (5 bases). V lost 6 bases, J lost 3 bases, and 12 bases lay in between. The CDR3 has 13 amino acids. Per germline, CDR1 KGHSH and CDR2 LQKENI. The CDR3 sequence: CASSPPGFYEQYF. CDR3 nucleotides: TGTGCCAGCTCTCCCCCAGGGTTCTACGAGCAGTACTTC.

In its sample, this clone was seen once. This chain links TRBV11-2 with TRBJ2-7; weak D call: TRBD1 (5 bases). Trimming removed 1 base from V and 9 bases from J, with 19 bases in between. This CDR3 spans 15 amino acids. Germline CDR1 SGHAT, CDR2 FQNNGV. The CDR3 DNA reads TGTGCCAGCAGCTTAGGGGCAGGGCCCCTTATAAGGCAGTACTTC. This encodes CASSLGAGPLIRQYF.

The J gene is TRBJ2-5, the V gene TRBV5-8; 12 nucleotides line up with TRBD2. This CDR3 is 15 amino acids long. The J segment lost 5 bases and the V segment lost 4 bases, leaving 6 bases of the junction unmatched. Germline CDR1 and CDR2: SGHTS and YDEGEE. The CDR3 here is CASSRGLAGRETQYF. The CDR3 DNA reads TGTGCCAGCAGCCGCGGACTAGCGGGGAGGGAGACCCAGTACTTC. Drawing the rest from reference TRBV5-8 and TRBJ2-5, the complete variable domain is EAGVTQSPTHLIKTRGQQATLRCSPISGHTSVYWYQQALGLGLQFLLWYDEGEERNRGNFPPRFSGRQFPNYSSELNVNALELEDSALYLCASSRGLAGRETQYFGPGTRLLVL.

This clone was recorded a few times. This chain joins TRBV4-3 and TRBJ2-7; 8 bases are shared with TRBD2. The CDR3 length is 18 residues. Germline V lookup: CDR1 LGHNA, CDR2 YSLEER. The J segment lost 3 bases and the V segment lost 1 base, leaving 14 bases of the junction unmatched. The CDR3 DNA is TGCGCCAGCAGCCAAGCCATAGCTCCGGGACTAGGACACTACGAGCAGTACTTC. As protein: CASSQAIAPGLGHYEQYF.

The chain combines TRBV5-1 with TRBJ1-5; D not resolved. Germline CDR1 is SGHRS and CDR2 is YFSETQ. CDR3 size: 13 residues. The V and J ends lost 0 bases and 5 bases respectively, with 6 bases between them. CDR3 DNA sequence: TGCGCCAGCAGCTTGGATTCGGATCAGCCCCAGCATTTT. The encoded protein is CASSLDSDQPQHF.

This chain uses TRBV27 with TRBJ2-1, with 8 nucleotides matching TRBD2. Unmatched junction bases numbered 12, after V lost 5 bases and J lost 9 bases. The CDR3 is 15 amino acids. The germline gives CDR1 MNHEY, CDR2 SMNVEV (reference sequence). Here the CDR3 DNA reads TGTGCCAGCAGTCCCGCAGGACTAGCCCCTGGTGAGCAGTTCTTC. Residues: CASSPAGLAPGEQFF.

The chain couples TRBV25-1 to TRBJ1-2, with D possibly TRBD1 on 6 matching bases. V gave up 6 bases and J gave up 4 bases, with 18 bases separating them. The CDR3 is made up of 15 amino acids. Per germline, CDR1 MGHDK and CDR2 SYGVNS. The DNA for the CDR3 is TGTGCCAGCAGAAAAGACGAGGGACAACTCTATGGCTACACCTTC. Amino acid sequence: CASRKDEGQLYGYTF.